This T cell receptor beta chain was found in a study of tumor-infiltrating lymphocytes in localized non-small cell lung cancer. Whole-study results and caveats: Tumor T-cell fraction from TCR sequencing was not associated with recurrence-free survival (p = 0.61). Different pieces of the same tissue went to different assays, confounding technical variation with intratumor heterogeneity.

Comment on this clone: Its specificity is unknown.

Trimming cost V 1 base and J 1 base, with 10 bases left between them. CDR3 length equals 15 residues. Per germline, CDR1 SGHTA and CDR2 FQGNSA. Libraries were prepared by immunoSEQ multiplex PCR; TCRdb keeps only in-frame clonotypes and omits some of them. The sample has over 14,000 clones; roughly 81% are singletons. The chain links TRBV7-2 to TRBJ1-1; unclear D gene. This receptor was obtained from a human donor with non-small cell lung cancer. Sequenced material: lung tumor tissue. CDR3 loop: CASSLVRQRNTEAFF. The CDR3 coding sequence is TGTGCCAGCAGCTTAGTCCGGCAGAGGAACACTGAAGCTTTCTTT.